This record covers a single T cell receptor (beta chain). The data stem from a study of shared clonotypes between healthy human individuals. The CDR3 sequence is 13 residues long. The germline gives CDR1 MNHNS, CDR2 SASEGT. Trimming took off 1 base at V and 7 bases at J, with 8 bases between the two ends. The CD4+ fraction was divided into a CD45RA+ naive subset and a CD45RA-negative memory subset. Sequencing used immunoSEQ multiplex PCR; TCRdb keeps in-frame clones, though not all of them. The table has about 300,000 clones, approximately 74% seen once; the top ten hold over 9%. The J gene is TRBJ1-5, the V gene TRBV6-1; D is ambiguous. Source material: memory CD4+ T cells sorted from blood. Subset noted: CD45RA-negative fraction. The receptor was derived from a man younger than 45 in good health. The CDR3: CASSEGWRQPQHF. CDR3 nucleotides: TGTGCCAGCAGTGAAGGATGGCGCCAGCCCCAGCATTTT.